The 19 T cell receptor beta chains given below trace back to one sample, sequenced in a study of CD8 T cells in Susac syndrome. RNA in amounts of roughly 0.45 to 1 ug was reverse transcribed with random hexamers. MiXCR, run by TCRdb on the immunoSEQ multiplex PCR reads, gives a single entry per CDR3 protein. The data show over 300,000 distinct CDR3 sequences, about 92% seen once. The sequenced sample was CD4+ T cells from PBMCs. These receptors were collected from a human donor with multiple sclerosis.

The rearrangement uses TRBV19 and TRBJ1-1; D is unclear. The CDR3 spans 13 residues. Germline V gene data show CDR1 as LNHDA and CDR2 as SQIVND (reference sequence). The V and J ends lost 6 bases and 1 base respectively, with 9 bases between them. The CDR3 spells CASSLSSNTEAFF. CDR3 DNA sequence: TGTGCCAGTAGCCTAAGTTCGAACACTGAAGCTTTCTTT. The full variable domain, completed using reference TRBV19 and TRBJ1-1, is DGGITQSPKYLFRKEGQNVTLSCEQNLNHDAMYWYRQDPGQGLRLIYYSQIVNDFQKGDIAEGYSVSREKKESFPLTVTSAQKNPTAFYLCASSLSSNTEAFFGQGTRLTVV.

J is TRBJ2-1 and V is TRBV4-1; 7 bases line up with TRBD1. The J call may not be correct, given that the DNA end is closer to TRBJ2-7. The CDR3 has 13 residues. Germline lookup yields CDR1 MGHRA and CDR2 YSYEKL. The CDR3: CASSPRGTTEQYF. The CDR3 DNA sequence: TGCGCCAGCAGCCCCAGGGGGACAACGGAGCAGTACTTC.

V usage is TRBV20-1 and J usage is TRBJ2-1, with 8 nucleotides matching TRBD2. Trimming took 6 bases from V and 4 from J; bases not matched to a gene: 8. The CDR3 is 14 residues long. Germline CDR1 reads DFQATT; CDR2 reads SNEGSKA (reference sequence). CDR3 protein: CSARTSGEYNEQFF. The CDR3 DNA reads as TGCAGTGCCCGTACTAGCGGAGAATACAATGAGCAGTTCTTC.

The rearrangement uses TRBV7-9 and TRBJ1-1; no definite D call. The V gene's germline CDR1 is SEHNR and CDR2 FQNEAQ (reference sequence). There are 14 residues in the CDR3. V was shortened by 5 bases and J by 6 bases, with 16 bases between the two germline ends. The CDR3 here is CASSPGSGRAEAFF. CDR3 nucleotides: TGTGCCAGCAGCCCCGGCAGCGGGAGGGCTGAAGCTTTCTTT.

This clonotype was seen a few times. The gene calls are TRBV5-6 and TRBJ1-2; D gene ambiguous. Germline lookup yields CDR1 SGHDT and CDR2 YYEEEE. The CDR3 extends over 12 amino acids. Trimming shortened V by 3 bases and J by 5 bases, and 8 bases separated the two germline ends. DNA of the CDR3: TGTGCCAGCAGCTCGGGATCTTATGGCTACACCTTC. Translation gives CASSSGSYGYTF.

This sequence joins TRBV7-8 and TRBJ2-3; TRBD2 aligns across 10 bases. This CDR3 spans 15 amino acids. Per germline, CDR1 SGHVS and CDR2 FQNEAQ. Trimming took 5 bases from V and 5 from J; bases not matched to a gene: 7. The chain's CDR3 is CASSHIAGGRDTQYF. In DNA form, the CDR3 reads TGTGCCAGCAGCCACATAGCGGGAGGACGAGATACGCAGTATTTT.

This clonotype was seen just once. The chain uses TRBV20-1 and TRBJ2-5; D remains ambiguous. The CDR3 contains 13 residues. Germline V gives CDR1 DFQATT, CDR2 SNEGSKA (reference sequence). Trimming shortened V by 6 bases and J by 2 bases, and 13 bases separated the two germline ends. The CDR3 here is CSAPLNGQETQYF. The DNA for the CDR3 is TGCAGTGCCCCCCTGAACGGGCAAGAGACCCAGTACTTC.

The chain employs TRBV7-3 and TRBJ2-2; D perhaps matches TRBD2 (6 bases). The germline gives CDR1 SGHTA, CDR2 FQGTGA. The CDR3 contains 14 residues. Deletions cut 0 bases from V and 7 bases from J, with 9 bases between. This CDR3 reads CASSLTGAGGELFF. DNA of the CDR3: TGTGCCAGCAGCTTAACGGGAGCGGGCGGGGAGCTGTTTTTT.

This chain links TRBV20-1 with TRBJ2-2; TRBD2 agrees at 11 bases. J was trimmed by 6 bases and V by 3 bases; bases with no gene match: 6. The CDR3 has 15 amino acids. CDR1 is DFQATT and CDR2 is SNEGSKA in the germline V gene (reference sequence). The CDR3 spells CSASTLAGAAGELFF. In DNA, the CDR3 is TGCAGTGCTAGTACACTAGCGGGAGCGGCCGGGGAGCTGTTTTTT.

The rearrangement joins TRBV7-9 to TRBJ1-1; maybe TRBD1 (5 bases). The CDR3 is 13 residues long. V gave up 5 bases and J gave up 4 bases, with 11 bases separating them. Germline lookup yields CDR1 SEHNR and CDR2 FQNEAQ (reference sequence). The CDR3 DNA is TGTGCCAGCAGCACCTACGGGGGCACTGAAGCTTTCTTT. Protein product: CASSTYGGTEAFF.

The chain uses TRBV30 and TRBJ1-1; D remains unclear. From germline, CDR1 is GTSNPN and CDR2 SVGIG (reference sequence). V was clipped by 4 bases and J by 3 bases, with 6 bases between them. The CDR3 contains 11 residues. The chain's CDR3 is CAWIPYTEAFF. The DNA of the CDR3 is TGTGCCTGGATCCCTTACACTGAAGCTTTCTTT. Combining the CDR3 with reference TRBV30 and TRBJ1-1 gives the whole variable domain SQTIHQWPATLVQPVGSPLSLECTVEGTSNPNLYWYRQAAGRGLQLLFYSVGIGQISSEVPQNLSASRPQDRQFILSSKKLLLSDSGFYLCAWIPYTEAFFGQGTRLTVV.

This chain joins TRBV30 and TRBJ2-3; D unresolved. This CDR3 spans 16 amino acids. Between the trimmed V and J ends, which lost 0 bases and 0 bases, there was a span of 13 bases. Germline lookup yields CDR1 GTSNPN and CDR2 SVGIG (reference sequence). The CDR3 DNA is TGTGCCTGGAGTGTACCATACCGAGCTAGCACAGATACGCAGTATTTT. Translation gives CAWSVPYRASTDTQYF.

This chain uses TRBV20-1 with TRBJ1-4; D perhaps matches TRBD1 (6 bases). The CDR3 runs to 14 residues. Germline loops: CDR1 DFQATT, CDR2 SNEGSKA (reference sequence). V was trimmed by 5 bases and J by 3 bases, leaving 13 bases between them. The CDR3 DNA follows: TGCAGTGCTGCACCCCAGGGGCCTAATGAAAAACTGTTTTTT. Translation gives CSAAPQGPNEKLFF.

Written as DNA, the CDR3 is TGTGCCTGGAGTAGAGGGGGCAGGGTTATCCACGAGCAGTACTTC. It encodes CAWSRGGRVIHEQYF. V is TRBV30 and J is TRBJ2-7, with TRBD1 identical over 7 bases. CDR1 is GTSNPN and CDR2 is SVGIG in the germline V gene (reference sequence). CDR3 length equals 15 residues. The V and J ends lost 2 bases and 5 bases, in that order; junction bases with no gene match: 12.

The count of this clonotype is one. The chain is built from TRBV3-1 and TRBJ2-5; D may be TRBD2 (5 bases). The CDR3 loop spans 14 amino acids. Germline loops: CDR1 LGHDT, CDR2 YNNKEL (reference sequence). V gave up 0 bases and J gave up 5 bases, with 10 bases separating them. The CDR3 DNA follows: TGTGCCAGCAGCCAAGACAAGCGGTGGGAGACCCAGTACTTC. It codes for CASSQDKRWETQYF.

This chain joins TRBV5-1 and TRBJ2-2; D is ambiguous. The CDR3 length is 15 residues. Germline CDR1 SGHRS, CDR2 YFSETQ. Trimming stripped 5 bases from V and 3 bases from J, with 14 bases between. This chain's CDR3 is CASSDRAKDTGELFF. DNA for the CDR3: TGCGCCAGCAGTGATCGGGCTAAAGACACCGGGGAGCTGTTTTTT.

This chain connects TRBV20-1 to TRBJ1-1; TRBD1 aligns across 9 bases. Germline V gene lookup returns CDR1 DFQATT and CDR2 SNEGSKA (reference sequence). The CDR3 contains 17 residues. With V trimmed by 5 bases and J by 4 bases, 17 bases remained unmatched. CDR3 DNA sequence: TGCAGTGCTCACCGACCGGGACAGGGTACTCTTGGCACTGAAGCTTTCTTT. Its translation: CSAHRPGQGTLGTEAFF.

The chain combines TRBV5-6 with TRBJ2-4, with unresolved D. The V end lost 1 base, the J end lost 1 base, and 9 bases lay between the germline ends. The germline gives CDR1 SGHDT, CDR2 YYEEEE. The CDR3 consists of 15 residues. Here the CDR3 reads CASSLYSLAKNIQYF. In DNA, the CDR3 is TGTGCCAGCAGCTTGTACAGCCTCGCCAAAAACATTCAGTACTTC.

The chain employs TRBV29-1 and TRBJ1-1; D is possibly TRBD1 (5 bases). Germline CDR1 SQVTM, CDR2 ANQGSEA. This CDR3 region has 14 residues. V lost 4 bases and J lost 6, with 18 bases in between. The CDR3, as DNA: TGCAGCGTTGGTGGGGACCTTGAGCAATCTGAAGCTTTCTTT. Translated: CSVGGDLEQSEAFF.